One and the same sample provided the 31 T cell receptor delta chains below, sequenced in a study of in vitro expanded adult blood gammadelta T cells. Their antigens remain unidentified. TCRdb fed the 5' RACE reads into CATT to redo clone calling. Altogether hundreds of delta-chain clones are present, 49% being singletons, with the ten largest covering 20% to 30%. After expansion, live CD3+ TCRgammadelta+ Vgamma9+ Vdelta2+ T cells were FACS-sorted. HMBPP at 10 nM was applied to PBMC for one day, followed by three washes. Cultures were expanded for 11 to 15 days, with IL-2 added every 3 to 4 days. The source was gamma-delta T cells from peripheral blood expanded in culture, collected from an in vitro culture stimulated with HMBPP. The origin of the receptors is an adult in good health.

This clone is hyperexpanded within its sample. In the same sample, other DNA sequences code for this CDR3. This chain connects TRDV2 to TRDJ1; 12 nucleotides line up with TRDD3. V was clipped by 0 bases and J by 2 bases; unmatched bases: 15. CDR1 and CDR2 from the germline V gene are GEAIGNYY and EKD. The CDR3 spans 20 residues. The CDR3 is CACDTVWTATGGYRTDKLIF. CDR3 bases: TGTGCCTGTGACACCGTGTGGACTGCAACTGGGGGATACCGAACCGATAAACTCATCTTT.

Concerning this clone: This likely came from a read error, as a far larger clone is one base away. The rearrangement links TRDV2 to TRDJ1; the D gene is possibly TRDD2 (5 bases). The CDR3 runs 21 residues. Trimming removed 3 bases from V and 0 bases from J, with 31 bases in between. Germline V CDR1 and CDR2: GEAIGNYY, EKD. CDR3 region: CACDEVGRETLISLYTDKLIF. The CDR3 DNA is TGTGCCTGTGACGAGGTCGGAAGGGAGACCCTAATTTCCTTATACACCGATAAACTCATCTTT.

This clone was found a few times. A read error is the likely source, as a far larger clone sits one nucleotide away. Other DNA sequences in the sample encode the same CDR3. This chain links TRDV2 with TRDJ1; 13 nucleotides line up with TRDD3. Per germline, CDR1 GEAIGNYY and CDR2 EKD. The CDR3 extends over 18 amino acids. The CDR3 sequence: CACDTVGLGDTNTDKLIF. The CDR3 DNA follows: TGTGCCTGTGACACCGTGGGACTGGGGGATACGAACACTGATAAACTCATCTTT.

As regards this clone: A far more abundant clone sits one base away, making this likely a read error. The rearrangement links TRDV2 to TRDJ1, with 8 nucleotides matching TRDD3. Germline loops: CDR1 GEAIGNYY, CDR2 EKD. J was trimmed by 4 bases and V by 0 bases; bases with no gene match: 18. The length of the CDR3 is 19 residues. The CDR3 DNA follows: TGTGCCTGTGACACCCTAAGAAGGGCCGAGGGGGATAAGGGCGATAAACTCATCTTT. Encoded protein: CACDTLRRAEGDKGDKLIF.

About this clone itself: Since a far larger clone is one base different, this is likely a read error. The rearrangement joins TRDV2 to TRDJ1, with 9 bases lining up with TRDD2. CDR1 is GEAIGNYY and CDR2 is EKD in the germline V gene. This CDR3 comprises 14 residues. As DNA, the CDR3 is TGTGCCTTGGAGTCCCTTCCTACCTCCGATAAACGCATCTTT. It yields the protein CALESLPTSDKRIF.

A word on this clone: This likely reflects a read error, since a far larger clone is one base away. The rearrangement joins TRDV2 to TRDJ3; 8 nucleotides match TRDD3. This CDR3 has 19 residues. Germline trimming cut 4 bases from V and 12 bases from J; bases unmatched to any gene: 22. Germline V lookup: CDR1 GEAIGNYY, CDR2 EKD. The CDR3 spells CACDTGGLSGEQTYRQMFF. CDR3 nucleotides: TGTGCCTGTGATACTGGGGGCTTATCGGGGGAGCAGACCTACCGACAGATGTTTTTC.

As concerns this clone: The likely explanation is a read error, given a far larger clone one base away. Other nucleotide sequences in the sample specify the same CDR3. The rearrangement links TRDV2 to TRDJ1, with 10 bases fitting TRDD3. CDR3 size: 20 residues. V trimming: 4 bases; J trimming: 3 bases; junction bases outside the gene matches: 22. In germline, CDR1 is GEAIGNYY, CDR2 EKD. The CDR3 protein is CACDGLSDGRGIRGPDKLIF. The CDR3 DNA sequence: TGTGCCTGTGATGGGCTTTCTGATGGACGGGGGATACGAGGTCCCGATAAACTCATCTTT.

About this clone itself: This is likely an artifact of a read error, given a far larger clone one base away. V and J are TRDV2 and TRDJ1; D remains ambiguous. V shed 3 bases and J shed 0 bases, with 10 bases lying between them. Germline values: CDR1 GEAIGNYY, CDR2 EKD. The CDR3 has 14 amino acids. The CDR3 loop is CACDPLSHTDKLIF. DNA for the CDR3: TGTGCCTGTGACCCCCTTTCCCACACCGATAAACTCATCTTT.

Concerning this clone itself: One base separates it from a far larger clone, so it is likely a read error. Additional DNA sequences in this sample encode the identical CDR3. In DNA form, the CDR3 reads TGTGCCTGTGACCCGATTTTACTGGGGATGCTAACTGATAAACTCATCTTT. Amino acid sequence: CACDPILLGMLTDKLIF. The chain combines TRDV2 with TRDJ1; 7 bases agree with TRDD3. V lost 3 bases and J lost 5; bases outside the gene matches: 17. The CDR3 covers 17 residues. The germline V gene has CDR1 GEAIGNYY and CDR2 EKD.

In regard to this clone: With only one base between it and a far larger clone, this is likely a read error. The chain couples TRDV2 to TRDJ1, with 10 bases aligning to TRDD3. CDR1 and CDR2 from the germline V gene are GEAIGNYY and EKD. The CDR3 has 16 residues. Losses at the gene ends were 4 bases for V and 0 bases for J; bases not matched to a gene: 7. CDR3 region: CACEQLGDVNTDKLIF. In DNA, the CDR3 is TGTGCCTGTGAGCAACTGGGGGATGTAAACACCGATAAACTCATCTTT.

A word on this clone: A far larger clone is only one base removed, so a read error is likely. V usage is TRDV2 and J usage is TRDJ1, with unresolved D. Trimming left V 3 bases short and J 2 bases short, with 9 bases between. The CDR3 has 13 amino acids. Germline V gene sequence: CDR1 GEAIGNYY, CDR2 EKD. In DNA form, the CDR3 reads TGTGCCTGTGACTCCATGAGTACCGATAAACTCATCTTT. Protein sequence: CACDSMSTDKLIF.

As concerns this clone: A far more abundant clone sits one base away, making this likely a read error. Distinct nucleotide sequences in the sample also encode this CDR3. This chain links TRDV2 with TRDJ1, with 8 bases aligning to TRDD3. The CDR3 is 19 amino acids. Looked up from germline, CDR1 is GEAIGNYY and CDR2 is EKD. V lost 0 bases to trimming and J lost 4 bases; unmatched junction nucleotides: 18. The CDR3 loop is CACDTLRRAEGDKVDKLIF. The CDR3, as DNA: TGTGCCTGTGACACCTTAAGAAGGGCCGAGGGGGATAAGGTCGATAAACTCATCTTT.

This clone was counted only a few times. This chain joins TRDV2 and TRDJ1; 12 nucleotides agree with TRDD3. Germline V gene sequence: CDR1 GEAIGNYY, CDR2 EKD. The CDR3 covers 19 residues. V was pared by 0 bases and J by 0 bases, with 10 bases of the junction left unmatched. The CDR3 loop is CACDTILGDTERYTDKLIF. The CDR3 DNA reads TGTGCCTGTGACACCATACTGGGGGATACAGAGAGGTACACCGATAAACTCATCTTT.

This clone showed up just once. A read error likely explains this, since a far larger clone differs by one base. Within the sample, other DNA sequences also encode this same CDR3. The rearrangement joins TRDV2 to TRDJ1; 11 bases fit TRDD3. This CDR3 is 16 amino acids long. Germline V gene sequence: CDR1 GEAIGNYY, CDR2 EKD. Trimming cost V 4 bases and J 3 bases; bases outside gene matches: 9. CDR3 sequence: CACDEMGDTRSDKLIF. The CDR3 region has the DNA TGTGCCTGTGATGAAATGGGGGATACGCGGTCCGATAAACTCATCTTT.

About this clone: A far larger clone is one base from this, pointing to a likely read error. The CDR3 protein is CACDTLRRAEGGKVDKLIF. The DNA of the CDR3 is TGTGCCTGTGACACCCTAAGAAGGGCCGAGGGGGGTAAGGTCGATAAACTCATCTTT. The chain links TRDV2 to TRDJ1; tentative D call: TRDD3 (5 bases). The germline CDR1 and CDR2 sequences are GEAIGNYY and EKD. V was cut by 0 bases and J by 4 bases, with 26 bases left in between. This CDR3 has 19 amino acids.

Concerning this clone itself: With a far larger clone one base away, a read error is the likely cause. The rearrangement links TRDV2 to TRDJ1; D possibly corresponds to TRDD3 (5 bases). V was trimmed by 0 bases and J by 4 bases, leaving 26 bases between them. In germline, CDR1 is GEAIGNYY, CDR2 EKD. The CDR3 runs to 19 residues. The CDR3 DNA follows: TGTGCCTGTGACACCCTAAGAAGGGCCGAGGGGAATAAGGTCGATAAACTCATCTTT. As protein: CACDTLRRAEGNKVDKLIF.

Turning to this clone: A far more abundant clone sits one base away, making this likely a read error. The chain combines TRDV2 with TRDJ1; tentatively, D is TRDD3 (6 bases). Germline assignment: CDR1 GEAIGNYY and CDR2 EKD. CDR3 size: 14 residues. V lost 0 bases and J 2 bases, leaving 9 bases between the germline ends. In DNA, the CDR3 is TGTGCCTGTGACACCGGGGGGGGAACCGATAAACTCATCTTT. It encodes CACDTGGGTDKLIF.

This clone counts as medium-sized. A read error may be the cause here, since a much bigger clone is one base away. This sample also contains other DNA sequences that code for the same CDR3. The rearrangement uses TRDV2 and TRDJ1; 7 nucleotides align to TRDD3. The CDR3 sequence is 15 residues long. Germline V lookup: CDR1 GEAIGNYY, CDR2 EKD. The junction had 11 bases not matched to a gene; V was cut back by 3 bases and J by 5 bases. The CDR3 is CACDAWGTRGDKLIF. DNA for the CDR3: TGTGCCTGTGACGCTTGGGGGACACGGGGTGATAAACTCATCTTT.

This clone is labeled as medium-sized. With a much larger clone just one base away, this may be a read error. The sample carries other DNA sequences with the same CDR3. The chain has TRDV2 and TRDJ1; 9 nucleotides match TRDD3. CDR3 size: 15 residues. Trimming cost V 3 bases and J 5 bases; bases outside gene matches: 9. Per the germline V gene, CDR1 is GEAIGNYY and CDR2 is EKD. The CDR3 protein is CACDALLGENDKLIF. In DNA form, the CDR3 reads TGTGCCTGTGACGCCCTACTGGGGGAGAATGATAAACTCATCTTT.

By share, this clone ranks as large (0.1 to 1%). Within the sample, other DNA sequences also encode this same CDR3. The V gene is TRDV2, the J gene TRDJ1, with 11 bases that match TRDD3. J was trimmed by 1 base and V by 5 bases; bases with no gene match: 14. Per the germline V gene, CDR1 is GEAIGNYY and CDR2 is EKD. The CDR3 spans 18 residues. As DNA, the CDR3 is TGTGCCTGTGCCCACATGGGGGATACGGCCCGGGGCACCGATAAACTCATCTTT. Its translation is CACAHMGDTARGTDKLIF.

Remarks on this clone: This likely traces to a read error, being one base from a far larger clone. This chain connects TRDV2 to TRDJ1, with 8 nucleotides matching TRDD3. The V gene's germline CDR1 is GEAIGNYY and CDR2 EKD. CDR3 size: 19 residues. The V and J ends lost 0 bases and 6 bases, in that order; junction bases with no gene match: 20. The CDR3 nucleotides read TGTGCCTGTGACACCCTAAGAAGGGCCGAGGGGGATAAGGTCAATAAACTCATCTTT. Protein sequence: CACDTLRRAEGDKVNKLIF.

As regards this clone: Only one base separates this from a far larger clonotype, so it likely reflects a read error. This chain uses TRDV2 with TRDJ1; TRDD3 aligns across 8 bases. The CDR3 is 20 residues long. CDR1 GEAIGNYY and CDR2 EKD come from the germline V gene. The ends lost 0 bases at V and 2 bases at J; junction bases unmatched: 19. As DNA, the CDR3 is TGTGCCTGTGACACCGTGTGGACTGCAACTTGGGGATACCGAACCGATAAACTCATCTTT. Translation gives CACDTVWTATWGYRTDKLIF.

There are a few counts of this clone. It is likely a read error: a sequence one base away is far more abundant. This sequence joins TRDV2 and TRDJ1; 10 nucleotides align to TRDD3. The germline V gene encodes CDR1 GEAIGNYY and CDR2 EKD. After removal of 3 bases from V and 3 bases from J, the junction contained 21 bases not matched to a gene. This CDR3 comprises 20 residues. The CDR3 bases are TGTGCCTGTGACGGGCTTTCTGATAGACGGGGGATACGAGGTCCCGATAAACTCATCTTT. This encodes CACDGLSDRRGIRGPDKLIF.

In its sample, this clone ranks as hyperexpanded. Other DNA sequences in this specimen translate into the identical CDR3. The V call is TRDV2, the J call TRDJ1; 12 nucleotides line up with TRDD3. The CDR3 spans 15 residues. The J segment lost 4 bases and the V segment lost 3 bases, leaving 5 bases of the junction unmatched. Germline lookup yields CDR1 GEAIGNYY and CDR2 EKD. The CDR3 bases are TGTGCCTGTGACGGACTGGGGGATACCAACGATAAACTCATCTTT. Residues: CACDGLGDTNDKLIF.

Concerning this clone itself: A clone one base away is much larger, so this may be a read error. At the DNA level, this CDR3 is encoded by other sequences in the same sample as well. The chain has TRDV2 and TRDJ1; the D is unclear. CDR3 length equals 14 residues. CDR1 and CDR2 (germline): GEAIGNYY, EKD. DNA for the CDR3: TGTGCCTGTGACACCATGGGTTACACTGATAAACTCATCTTT. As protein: CACDTMGYTDKLIF.

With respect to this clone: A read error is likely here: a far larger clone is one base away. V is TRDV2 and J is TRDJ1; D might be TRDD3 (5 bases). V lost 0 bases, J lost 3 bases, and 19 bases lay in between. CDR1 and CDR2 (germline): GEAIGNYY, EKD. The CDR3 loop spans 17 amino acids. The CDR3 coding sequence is TGTGCCTGTGACACCGTAAAGAAAGCCCTGGGATCCGATAAACTCATCTTT. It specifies CACDTVKKALGSDKLIF.

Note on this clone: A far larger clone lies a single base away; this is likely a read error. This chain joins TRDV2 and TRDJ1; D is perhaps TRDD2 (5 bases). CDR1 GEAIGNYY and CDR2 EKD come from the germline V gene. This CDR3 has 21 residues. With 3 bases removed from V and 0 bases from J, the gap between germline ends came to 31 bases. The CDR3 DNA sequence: TGTGCCTGTGACGAGGTCGGAAGGGAGACCCCACTTTCCTTATACACCGATAAACTCATCTTT. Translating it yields CACDEVGRETPLSLYTDKLIF.

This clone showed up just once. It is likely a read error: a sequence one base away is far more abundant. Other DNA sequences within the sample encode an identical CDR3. CDR3 loop: CACDTVLGRQPWDTRQMFF. For the CDR3, the DNA is TGTGCCTGTGACACCGTCCTGGGGCGACAACCCTGGGACACTCGACAGATGTTTTTC. V usage is TRDV2 and J usage is TRDJ3; weak D call: TRDD3 (6 bases). Germline CDR1 and CDR2: GEAIGNYY and EKD. This CDR3 has 19 residues.

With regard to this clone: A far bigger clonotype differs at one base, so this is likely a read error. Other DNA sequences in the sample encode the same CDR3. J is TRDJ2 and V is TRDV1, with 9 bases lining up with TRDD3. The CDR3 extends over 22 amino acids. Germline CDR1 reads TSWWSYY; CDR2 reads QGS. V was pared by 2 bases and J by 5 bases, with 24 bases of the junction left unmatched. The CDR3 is CALGECRFCLLGDPIGTAQLFF. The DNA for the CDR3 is TGTGCTCTTGGGGAATGTCGGTTCTGTTTACTGGGGGACCCCATTGGAACAGCACAACTCTTCTTT.

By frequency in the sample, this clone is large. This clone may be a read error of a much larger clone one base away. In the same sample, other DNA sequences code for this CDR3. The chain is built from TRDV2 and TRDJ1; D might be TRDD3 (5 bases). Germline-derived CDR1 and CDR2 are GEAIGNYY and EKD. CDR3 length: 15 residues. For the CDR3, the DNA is TGTGCCTGTGACACCGTGGGGACTCACACTGATAAACTCATCTTT. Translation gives CACDTVGTHTDKLIF.

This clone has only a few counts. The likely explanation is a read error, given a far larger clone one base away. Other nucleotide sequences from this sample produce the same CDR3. The CDR3 is CACDTLRRAEGDKVDKLIF. The CDR3 region has the DNA TGTGCCTGTGACACCCTAAGAAGGGCCGAGGGGGATAAGGTAGATAAACTCATCTTT. The genes are TRDV2 and TRDJ1; 8 bases align to TRDD3. The CDR3 extends over 19 amino acids. CDR1 and CDR2 from the germline V gene are GEAIGNYY and EKD. J gave up 5 bases and V 0 bases, and 19 bases lay outside the gene matches.